The T cell receptor beta chain described here comes from a study of blood T cell repertoires in COVID-19 (dated by TCRdb to the early 2020s). Regarding the research as a whole: Samples covering the acute and convalescent phases of COVID-19 were provided by collaborators in the United States, Italy and Spain. The dataset comprised deeply sampled blood TCRbeta repertoires from subjects exposed to, actively infected with, or recovered from COVID-19. Samples were obtained from the ongoing ImmuneRACE study (first 160 participants) and from about 1,300 subjects provided by 6 global collaborators. A freely available public database, intended as a resource for researchers studying the immune response to SARS-CoV-2, is where the repertoires were released. Where available, HLA class I and class II types were taken from metadata supplied by the sample provider and were not determined by assay-based typing. The sample metadata nearly always contained a de-identified subject ID, COVID-19 status, age in years and sex. The material from the prospective study consisted of cDNA or gDNA derived from T cells, B-cell-depleted T cells, or PBMCs.

Whole blood was collected in K2EDTA tubes by collaborating institutions according to the institutions' own protocols. For TCRbeta analysis, collaborator samples were shipped as frozen whole blood, as isolated PBMCs, or as DNA extracted from either sample type. About this clone: Which antigen it targets is not known. No per-base quality is available; no much larger clone lies one base away.

What the research found in general, with its limitations: The amount of clinical and demographic metadata varied by source and participant and was provided uncurated.

V has 0 bases trimmed and J has 3 bases trimmed; junction bases matching no gene number 3. The germline V gene gives CDR1 as KGHDR and CDR2 as SFDVKD. Taken from cysteine to phenylalanine, the CDR3 has 15 residues. The only DNA kept is the CDR3, 45 bases in frame from the first base. TCRbeta CDR3 regions were amplified from genomic DNA using the immunoSEQ Assay, a bias-controlled multiplex PCR. As for the authors' bioinformatics: Nucleated cell counts per sample were estimated from amplification of reference gene primers within the assay. Sequence reads were collapsed and filtered to measure the absolute abundance of every unique TCRbeta CDR3 rearrangement. For each sample, productive Simpson clonality was calculated by taking the square root of Simpson's diversity index across productive rearrangements. TCRdb provides this immuneACCESS table in a form limited to in-frame rearrangements. Some clones are lacking; in checked studies, under half of them reflect an unresolved V gene, and why the rest are absent is not known. V and J calls and clone size come straight from that table; D and trimming were deduced from the DNA. The sample contains about 210,000 clones, around 81% of them found a single time. The ten most abundant clones make up around 7.3% of the sample.

The chain joins TRBV24-1 to TRBJ1-2, with 7 junctional bases fitting TRBD1. The sequencing sample was made of peripheral blood. The clonotype was recovered from an older woman with acute or convalescent COVID-19. The DNA sequence reads TGTGCCACCAGTGATTTGGCAGGGGGTGACTATGGCTACACCTTC. This sequence encodes CATSDLAGGDYGYTF.